This T cell receptor beta chain was sequenced during a study of cytomegalovirus exposure and HLA in healthy donors (dated by TCRdb to 2016 to 2017). About the study as a whole: In an earlier analysis of some 610 of the donors, approximately 260 Gb of sequence data and 90 million to 120 million unique TCR beta sequences from 150 million to 200 million T cells were reported. An early release that covered roughly 600 HLA-typed donors contained approximately 300 gigabases of sequencing data and around 80 million unique TCR sequences. Of the roughly 430 genotyped donors, 65% to 90% fell in the genetic ancestry cluster associated with self-reported Caucasian donors. The aim of the study was to test whether cataloging public T cell receptors could identify signatures of past pathogen exposure. The study profiled the T cell repertoires of hundreds of subjects by immunosequencing and related them to cytomegalovirus serostatus. Besides the first cohort of around 700 subjects, a separate validation cohort made up of roughly 120 different subjects was used. High-throughput TCR immunosequencing, statistical association of individual TCRs with disease status, and machine learning were combined to predict cytomegalovirus infection status. To study patterns of TCR occurrence, a later analysis re-analyzed previously published TCR beta repertoires from 550 to 800 donors and added high-resolution HLA genotyping. Rather than using new phenotypic data, the later analysis identified candidate immune exposures from TCR beta sequences and from how often those sequences occurred across donors. An earlier analysis of several hundred of the donors used high-throughput TCR beta sequencing to judge whether each TCR beta V gene segment behaved as functional or pseudogenic. Donor age, sex, ethnicity and CMV serostatus were compiled together with the repertoire data. A later genetic analysis took genome-wide SNP genotypes for about 65% of the roughly 670 donors and used that subset as a discovery cohort. Every discovery cohort repertoire had been produced on one sequencing platform. Class I and class II HLA loci were covered by the typing at four-digit resolution. The number of typed donors differed by locus: about 629-630 for A, B, C, DRB1 and DQB1; 500 to 550 for DQA1; approximately 600 for DPA1; and 450 to 480 for DPB1. Because of strong linkage in the cohort, a handful of DR-DQ haplotypes were treated as single units for association and clustering. Among under 450 genotyped donors of the cohort, an average of approximately 230,000 unique TCR beta nucleotide sequences were sequenced per donor, roughly 18% of them non-productive.

The method was the immunoSEQ multiplex PCR assay. For the multiplex PCR, a mixture combining 60 forward primers for TCR Vbeta segments and 13 reverse primers for TCR Jbeta segments was used. Amplification of the CDR3 region of rearranged TCR beta genes was performed with a multiplex PCR assay on genomic DNA. The amplified TCR beta libraries were sequenced on the Illumina HiSeq System as 87-base-pair reads. In the authors' own workflow: A later analysis tallied 75 million to 85 million unique TCR beta chains across the 666 repertoires, and 10 million to 11 million of those chains were shared by two or more donors. Raw reads were error-corrected and collapsed into unique sequences by a nearest-neighbor algorithm in which closely related sequences were merged to remove PCR and sequencing errors. CDR3 sequences were aligned to IMGT reference sequences to assign V, D and J gene segments. Each retained sequence needed at least a six-nucleotide match to both a V gene segment and a J gene segment. A rearrangement counted as productive if the CDR3 had no stop codons and remained in frame with V and J, and every other rearrangement counted as non-productive. CDR3 was defined by IMGT convention, running from the second conserved V-encoded cysteine to the conserved J-encoded phenylalanine. The earlier analysis of around 640 of the donors excluded sequences that lacked an unambiguous match to a single V gene segment. In an earlier analysis of several hundred of the donors, a V segment was called functional when productive rearrangements were above 56.7%, and segregating when the standard deviation between donors exceeded 5%. To diagnose cytomegalovirus status from the catalog of TCR beta chain sequences, a statistical classification framework was built. In a later analysis, V and J genes were assigned by comparing TCR nucleotide sequences against IMGT/GENE-DB human TR gene sequences. In a later analysis, CDR3 sequences and most-parsimonious VDJ recombination scenarios were assigned using the TCRdist pipeline. In a later analysis, every TCR beta chain was defined by the combination of its CDR3 amino acid sequence and its V-gene family, and reads without a unique V-gene family were dropped. As a way to deal with suspected cross-contamination and a sequencing artifact, a later analysis dropped more than 500 nucleotide sequences that were highly shared and had low generation probability. In a later analysis, a clonal expansion index for each public chain was calculated from normalized within-repertoire ranks of inferred template counts. In a later analysis, generation probabilities were computed with a VDJ recombination model fitted to out-of-frame rearrangements, and the resulting probabilities were checked against IGoR. In a later analysis, hypergeometric tests were used to score TCR-TCR, TCR-HLA and TCR-CMV co-occurrence, with a repertoire-size bias correction applied to TCR pairs. In a later analysis, false discovery rates were estimated by permuting HLA or CMV assignments 20 times. In a later analysis, co-occurring TCRs were grouped using DBSCAN, with TCRdist sequence similarity added in when clustering inside HLA-allele-positive subsets. For co-occurrence clustering, repertoires with fewer than 30,000 or more than 120,000 public chains were excluded, along with a handful of repertoires with anomalous nucleotide sharing. This is the immuneACCESS table as TCRdb keeps it, with only in-frame sequences that have V and J called. A part of the clones is gone; compared with another copy, unresolved V genes explain less than half, and the rest is unexplained. The V and J calls and clone size come from that table; D and trimming were worked out from the DNA. Here the sample has over 200,000 clones; roughly 87% occur a single time. Together, the top ten hold approximately 6.5% of the sample.

As for this clone: Its target antigen remains unknown. No per-base quality is available; no much larger clone lies one base away. This sample also contains other DNA sequences that code for the same CDR3.

In total, roughly 670 healthy bone marrow donors made up the cohort. All cohort members were sampled while nominally healthy, although unrecorded immune exposures were likely present. The donor was CMV seropositive and was included in the group of about 290 seropositive cohort members. Each donor provided a peripheral blood sample, and peripheral blood mononuclear cells were used for TCR beta sequencing. Genomic DNA was extracted from the blood cell samples with the Qiagen DNeasy Blood Extraction Kit. Overall study outcomes, separate from this receptor: In a later analysis, the rate of TCR association differed among HLA loci, with DRB1 alleles having the most associated TCRs and HLA-C alleles having the fewest. The presence/absence analyses assumed that sequencing depth was roughly uniform across donors, and that assumption may not be true. Linkage disequilibrium might explain the correlated functional status among segregating V segments, but an unknown experimental factor could not be excluded. A further reported finding was that TCR beta sequences accurately predicted the HLA-A and HLA-B alleles for most subjects in the first cohort. A later genetic analysis associated a missense DCLRE1C variant with V-gene and J-gene trimming of TCR beta chains, and an independent cohort replicated the association. Roughly 15 rarely observed V segments, including chromosome 9 orphons, were excluded from the earlier analysis of several hundred of the donors because counts were too low. In an earlier analysis of about 550 of the donors, most TCR beta V segments were observed in productive rearrangements about 90% or about 30% of the time, broadly matching IMGT annotations. Across donors, most TCR sequences were observed very rarely, whereas some public TCRs were present in many individuals. According to a later analysis, parvovirus B19, influenza, CMV and Epstein-Barr virus appeared linked to several top co-occurrence clusters. In a later analysis, HLA-associated TCR beta chains showed more clonal expansion and lower generation probabilities than non-associated chains that were equally common. This cohort had only TCR beta chains sequenced, and the lack of alpha or paired-chain data limited which features could be detected. According to a later analysis, most CMV-associated TCR beta chains appeared to be HLA-restricted, and the HLA associations seemed to be driven largely by CMV exposure. According to the authors, the approach could potentially be generalized to other disease states and immunological phenotypes. In vitro tests confirmed that a few of the cytomegalovirus-associated TCR beta chains recognize cytomegalovirus antigens. A total of 164 TCR beta chains were listed by the study as associated with cytomegalovirus. When HLA alleles, especially DR and DQ, strongly co-occurred, TCR associations were difficult to assign to individual alleles. At a false discovery rate of 0.05, a later analysis linked 15,000 to 20,000 TCR beta sequences to specific HLA alleles. Because some donors lacked HLA typing at each locus, the association tests relied only on the typed subset. Immune exposure information for the cohort was limited to CMV serostatus. A later genetic analysis reported fewer N-insertions in productive TCRs among donors in an Asian-associated ancestry cluster than the approximately 670-donor mean. A cluster of highly shared sequence variants was judged likely to be a technical artifact of the sequencing pipeline. The classifier was reported to diagnose cytomegalovirus status with high specificity and sensitivity in both the original and validation cohorts.

The material sequenced was PBMCs. The clonotype comes from a man aged 35 to 55 in good health and CMV-seropositive.

The CDR3 amino acid sequence is: CASSPASGYNEQFF. In nucleotide form, the sequence is TGCGCCAGCAGTCCCGCTAGCGGATACAATGAGCAGTTCTTC. The rearrangement combines TRBV5-1 with TRBJ2-1, and TRBD2 matches 7 of the central bases. Germline trimming: 5 bases from V, 4 bases from J; junction bases outside gene matches: 6. The CDR3 spans 14 residues, from the cysteine through the phenylalanine. Just CDR3 DNA is preserved here, 42 bases in frame from base 1. The CDR1 and CDR2 encoded by the germline V gene are SGHRS and YFSETQ.